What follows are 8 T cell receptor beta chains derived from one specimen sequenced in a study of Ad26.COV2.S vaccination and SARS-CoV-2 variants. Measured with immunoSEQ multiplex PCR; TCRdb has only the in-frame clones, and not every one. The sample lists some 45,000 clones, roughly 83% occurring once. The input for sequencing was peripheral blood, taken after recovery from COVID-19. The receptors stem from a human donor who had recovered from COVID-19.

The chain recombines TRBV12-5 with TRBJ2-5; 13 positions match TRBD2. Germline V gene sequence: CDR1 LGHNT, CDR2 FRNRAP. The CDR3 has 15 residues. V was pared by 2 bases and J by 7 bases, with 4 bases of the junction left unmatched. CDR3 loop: CASGLWTSGSGTQYF. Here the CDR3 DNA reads TGTGCTAGTGGTTTGTGGACTAGCGGGAGTGGGACCCAGTACTTC.

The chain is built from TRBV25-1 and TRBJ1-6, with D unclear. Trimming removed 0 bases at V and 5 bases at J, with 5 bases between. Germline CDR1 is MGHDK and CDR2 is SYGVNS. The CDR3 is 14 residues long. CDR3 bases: TGTGCCAGCAGTGAATACGGGGATAATTCACCCCTCCACTTT. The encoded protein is CASSEYGDNSPLHF.

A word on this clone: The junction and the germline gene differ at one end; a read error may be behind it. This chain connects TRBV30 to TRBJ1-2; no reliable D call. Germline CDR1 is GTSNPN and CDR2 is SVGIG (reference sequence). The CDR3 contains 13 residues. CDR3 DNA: TGTGCCAGGAGTACAGCGGGTAACTATGGCTACACCTTC. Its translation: CARSTAGNYGYTF.

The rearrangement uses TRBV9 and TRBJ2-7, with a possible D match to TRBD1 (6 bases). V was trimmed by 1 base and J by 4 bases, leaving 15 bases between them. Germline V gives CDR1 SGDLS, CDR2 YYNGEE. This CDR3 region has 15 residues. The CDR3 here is CASSVTRQAIYEQYV. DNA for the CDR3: TGTGCCAGCAGCGTAACCAGACAGGCTATTTACGAGCAGTACGTC.

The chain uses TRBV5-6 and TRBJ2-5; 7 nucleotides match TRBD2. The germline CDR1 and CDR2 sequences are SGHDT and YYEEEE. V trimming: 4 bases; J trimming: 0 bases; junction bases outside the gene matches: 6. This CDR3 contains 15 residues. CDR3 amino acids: CASSPAGGYQETQYF. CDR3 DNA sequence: TGTGCCAGCAGCCCCGCCGGGGGGTACCAAGAGACCCAGTACTTC. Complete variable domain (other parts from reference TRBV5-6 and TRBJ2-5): DAGVTQSPTHLIKTRGQQVTLRCSPKSGHDTVSWYQQALGQGPQFIFQYYEEEERQRGNFPDRFSGHQFPNYSSELNVNALLLGDSALYLCASSPAGGYQETQYFGPGTRLLVL.

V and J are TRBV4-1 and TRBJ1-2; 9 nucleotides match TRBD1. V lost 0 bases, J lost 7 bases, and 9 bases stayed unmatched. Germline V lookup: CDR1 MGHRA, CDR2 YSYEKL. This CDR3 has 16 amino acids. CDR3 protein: CASSQDRGTGNIGYTF. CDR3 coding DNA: TGCGCCAGCAGCCAAGATAGAGGGACAGGGAATATTGGCTACACCTTC.

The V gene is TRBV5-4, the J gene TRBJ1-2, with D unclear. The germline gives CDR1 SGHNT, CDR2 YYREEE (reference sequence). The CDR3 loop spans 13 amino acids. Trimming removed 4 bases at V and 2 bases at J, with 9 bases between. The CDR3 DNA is TGTGCCAGCAGCATCCACGGGAACTATGGCTACACCTTC. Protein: CASSIHGNYGYTF.

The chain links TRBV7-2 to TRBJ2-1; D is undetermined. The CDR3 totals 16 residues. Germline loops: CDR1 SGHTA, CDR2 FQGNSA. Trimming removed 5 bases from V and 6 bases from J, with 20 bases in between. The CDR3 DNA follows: TGTGCCAGCAGCATATCGGGCCTCTCCCTCTTCAATGAGCAGTTCTTC. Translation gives CASSISGLSLFNEQFF. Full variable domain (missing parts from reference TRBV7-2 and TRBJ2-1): GAGVSQSPSNKVTEKGKDVELRCDPISGHTALYWYRQSLGQGLEFLIYFQGNSAPDKSGLPSDRFSAERTGGSVSTLTIQRTQQEDSAVYLCASSISGLSLFNEQFFGPGTRLTVL.